Described below is a single TCR beta chain sequence and its context. This specimen belongs to a study of control samples from healthy donors and cancer patients. Clones were sequenced by immunoSEQ multiplex PCR, and TCRdb holds only the in-frame ones, with some missing. The repertoire consists of some 96,000 clones, with 80% to 95% occurring once and the leading ten covering approximately 7.9%. CDR1 is SEHNR and CDR2 is FQNEAQ in the germline V gene (reference sequence). V lost 5 bases to trimming and J lost 3 bases, with 17 bases between them. This CDR3 contains 15 residues. This receptor was identified in a man between 18 and 35 years old in good health. Sequenced material: blood. This chain uses TRBV7-9 with TRBJ2-7; tentatively, D is TRBD2 (7 bases). The CDR3 reads CASSPPGASGYEQYF. The CDR3 DNA sequence: TGTGCCAGCAGCCCTCCAGGGGCTAGCGGCTACGAGCAGTACTTC.